Presented here are 4 T cell receptor beta chains from one specimen sequenced in a study of OX40 agonist ivuxolimab in advanced cancers. The protocol was immunoSEQ multiplex PCR, while the TCRdb copy is restricted to in-frame clones and leaves out a portion. The sample lists around 53,000 clones, about 83% seen once, with around 0.65% in the top ten. The starting material was CD4+ or CD8+ T cells sorted from blood, obtained in a trial of the OX40 agonist ivuxolimab. Source of these receptors: an adult with an advanced solid tumor such as melanoma, head and neck, liver or kidney cancer.

The chain carries TRBV27 and TRBJ1-6; unclear D gene. The CDR3 has 15 amino acids. V dropped 4 bases and J dropped 6 bases, with 13 bases sitting between them. CDR1 is MNHEY, CDR2 SMNVEV, per germline (reference sequence). This CDR3 reads CASSYYLGSNSPLHF. In DNA form, the CDR3 reads TGTGCCAGCAGTTACTACCTAGGCTCTAATTCACCCCTCCACTTT.

The CDR3 DNA follows: TGTGCCAGCAGTGCCGGACAGGGAGCGGGAAACACCATATATTTT. Amino acids: CASSAGQGAGNTIYF. The rearrangement links TRBV6-5 to TRBJ1-3; 8 nucleotides match TRBD1. Germline values: CDR1 MNHEY, CDR2 SVGAGI. With 5 bases clipped from V and 4 bases from J, the junction kept 7 bases outside the gene matches. CDR3 length equals 15 residues.

This clone has just a few counts. V is TRBV5-6 and J is TRBJ2-1; no clear D gene. The CDR3 contains 11 residues. Per germline, CDR1 SGHDT and CDR2 YYEEEE. Trimming shortened V by 7 bases and J by 6 bases, and 8 bases separated the two germline ends. Here the CDR3 reads CASSLANEQFF. CDR3 nucleotide sequence: TGTGCCAGCTCCCTCGCCAATGAGCAGTTCTTC. Full variable domain (outside the CDR3, taken from reference TRBV5-6 and TRBJ2-1): DAGVTQSPTHLIKTRGQQVTLRCSPKSGHDTVSWYQQALGQGPQFIFQYYEEEERQRGNFPDRFSGHQFPNYSSELNVNALLLGDSALYLCASSLANEQFFGPGTRLTVL.

The J gene is TRBJ1-2, the V gene TRBV7-9; 9 bases align to TRBD1. V was clipped by 3 bases and J by 1 base; unmatched bases: 6. Germline CDR1 reads SEHNR; CDR2 reads FQNEAQ (reference sequence). The CDR3 is made up of 16 amino acids. This CDR3 is CASSFGQGPFNYGYTF. The CDR3 DNA sequence: TGTGCCAGCAGCTTCGGACAGGGGCCTTTTAACTATGGCTACACCTTC.